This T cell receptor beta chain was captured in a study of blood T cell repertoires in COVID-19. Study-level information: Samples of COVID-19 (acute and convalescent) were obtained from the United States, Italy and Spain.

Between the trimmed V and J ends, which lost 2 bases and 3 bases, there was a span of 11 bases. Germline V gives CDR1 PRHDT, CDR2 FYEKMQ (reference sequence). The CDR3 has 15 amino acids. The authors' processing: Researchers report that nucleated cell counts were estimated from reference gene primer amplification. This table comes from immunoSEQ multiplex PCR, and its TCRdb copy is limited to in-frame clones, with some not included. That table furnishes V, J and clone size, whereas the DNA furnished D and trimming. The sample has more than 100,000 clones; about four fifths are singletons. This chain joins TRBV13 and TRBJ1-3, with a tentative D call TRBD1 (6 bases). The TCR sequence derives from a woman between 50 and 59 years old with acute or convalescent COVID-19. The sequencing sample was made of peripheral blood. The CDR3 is CASSLQGQVGNTIYF. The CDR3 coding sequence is TGTGCCAGCAGCTTACAGGGGCAAGTTGGAAACACCATATATTTT.